This paragraph covers one T cell receptor beta chain sequence. The count of this clone is one. Its antigen is still unknown. Base qualities are not recorded, but no much larger clone differs from it by a single base. The CDR3 regions of human TCRbeta chains were analyzed by immunosequencing. On the study's bioinformatics: Repertoire TCRs were checked for matches against a reference library of SARS-CoV-2-specific TCRs that had been generated using the MIRA antigen-specificity platform. Breadth was defined as the fraction of unique TCRs that were SARS-CoV-2-associated. Depth was defined as the fraction of total T cells that were SARS-CoV-2-associated. Each spike-specific TCR was assigned to its reactive spike region and to a CD4 or CD8 class using the MIRA data. Log10-transformed breadth and depth values were compared by one-way ANOVA with Sidak's multiple comparisons tests. The table was pulled from immuneACCESS by TCRdb, which kept in-frame rearrangements only. Such tables lose some clones; where checked, under half of the loss comes from unresolved V genes, and the rest has no known cause. The V and J calls and clone size were taken over from that table, and D and trimming were inferred from the DNA. The sample records approximately 70,000 clones, 82% of which are singletons. Under 6% of the sample is held by the ten biggest clonotypes.

Taken with the paper, the label for time point translates to: baseline before first vaccination. The vaccinee samples were drawn from two UK trials, COV001 and COV002, one of which was a single-blind randomized controlled phase 2/3 trial testing AZD1222 (ChAdOx1 nCoV-19) in healthy adults. For TCRbeta chain sequencing, PBMC samples were collected from trial participants at day 0 and at day 28 after the second dose. This record belongs to a study of T cell responses to AZD1222 COVID-19 vaccine (dated by TCRdb to about 2021). In terms of the full investigation: AZD1222 recipients whose second dose came at about 4 weeks and those whose second dose came at about 12 weeks were combined into one group, since spike-specific TCR depth and breadth did not differ between the two schedules. TCR sequencing covered about 230 trial participants: nearly 210 given two doses of AZD1222 and about 26 given two doses of MenACWY control vaccine. Trial participants were enrolled by age into 18-55, 56-69 and 70-plus year subgroups, with about 150, 28 and 57 TCR-sequenced participants respectively.

General conclusions and limits of the study: A significant rise in spike-specific TCR breadth and depth was observed after two AZD1222 doses relative to day 0 and relative to MenACWY recipients. No day 14 peak-response samples were available, so repertoires were characterized only after the peak T cell response. Participants were mostly white British and included more females than males, and it was suggested by the authors that clonal diversity may have been underestimated. In the small 56-69-year group, the increase in depth fell short of significance, most likely because of low power. CD4 TCRs associated with the vaccine covered the entire spike protein, and the dominant responses were in regions 160-218 and 743-854. Only 5 to 7 AZD1222 recipients were SARS-CoV-2 seropositive at baseline, limiting conclusions about previously exposed vaccinees. Nearly half of unique spike-specific TCRs reportedly recognized epitopes outside regions mutated in the B.1.351 and B.1.1.7 variants.

This receptor was taken from an adult in good health. The input for sequencing was peripheral blood, taken on day 0 of AZD1222 vaccination.

The CDR3 reads as follows: CASSMGSSDSYGYTF. In nucleotides, the sequence is TGTGCCAGCAGCATGGGTTCGTCGGACAGCTATGGCTACACCTTC. This receptor chain uses TRBV7-9 and TRBJ1-2; matching of 6 bases hints at TRBD1 as the D gene. The V and J ends are trimmed by 5 bases and 4 bases, leaving 17 bases between them. The germline V gene (reference sequence) specifies SEHNR as CDR1 and FQNEAQ as CDR2. Counted from cysteine to phenylalanine, this CDR3 has 15 amino acids. The kept DNA is CDR3 alone, 45 bases in frame from the first base.